The clone carrying this T cell receptor (beta chain) was seen a few times. Its antigen remains unknown. The data belong to a study of CD8 T cells in ankylosing spondylitis. Quantitative 5'-RACE with molecular barcodes was used to make the TCR beta libraries. TCRdb redid the calling of the 5' RACE reads with MiXCR, one entry per CDR3 protein. The data show about 450,000 distinct CDR3 sequences, with about 25% seen just once and 0.85% to 1% held by the top ten. The germline CDR1 and CDR2 sequences are DFQATT and SNEGSKA (reference sequence). This CDR3 region has 14 residues. Deletions cut 1 base from V and 1 base from J, with 10 bases between. Study findings and constraints: Disease-linked clones reportedly showed significant enrichment in matched ankylosing spondylitis synovial fluid. Within peripheral blood, clones linked to disease were CD8+ and relatively rare. A TCR beta motif of several highly homologous variants seemed to mark ankylosing spondylitis blood. A number of the motif variants had already been described in reactive arthritis synovial fluid and blood.

The genes are TRBV20-1 and TRBJ2-5; the D gene is possibly TRBD1 (5 bases). The specimen sequenced was blood, either unsorted or a sorted T cell fraction (not recorded which). This sequence originates from a male donor with ankylosing spondylitis. The CDR3 is CSARAQGSQETQYF. The CDR3 DNA follows: TGCAGTGCTAGAGCCCAGGGATCCCAAGAGACCCAGTACTTC.